The following is a T cell receptor beta chain sequence with its context. The data derive from a study of blood T cell repertoires in COVID-19. Study summary: Spain, Italy and the United States supplied samples that represented acute and convalescent COVID-19. PBMCs, B-cell-depleted T cells, or T cells were the source of the cDNA or gDNA that made up the material.

The authors' processing: Reference gene primer amplification in the assay estimated nucleated cell counts. Produced via immunoSEQ multiplex PCR; TCRdb's table is partial and in-frame only. V and J calls and clone size are copied from that table; D and trimming were computed from the DNA. The sample shows 45,000 to 55,000 clones, over 75% of them seen only once. Sequencing input: peripheral blood. The receptor was isolated from a woman aged 40 to 49 with active COVID-19.

In DNA form, the CDR3 reads TGTGCCAGCAGCTCAACAGGGGGCTTCTATGGCTACACCTTC. Its protein is CASSSTGGFYGYTF. The chain combines TRBV5-6 with TRBJ1-2; TRBD1 matches at 9 bases. This CDR3 has 14 residues. V shed 3 bases and J 4 bases; nucleotides not matched to a gene: 4. The V gene's germline CDR1 is SGHDT and CDR2 YYEEEE.